Many counts were recorded for the clone carrying this T cell receptor (beta chain). Its antigen is not identified. TCRdb keeps only in-frame clones here, not all; method: immunoSEQ multiplex PCR. The profile shows a few hundred thousand clones, around four fifths of them singletons. These data belong to a study of Ad26.COV2.S vaccination and SARS-CoV-2 variants. Study-level results: Reportedly, spike-specific CD8+ and CD4+ T cell responses achieved substantial breadth once vaccination had taken place.

As to treatment: some 19 received Ad26.COV2.S at low or high dose, single or two shots; 5 received placebo; per-sample allocation not given. The samples date from day 63 after the first vaccine or placebo injection. The germline V gene has CDR1 SEHNR and CDR2 FQNEAQ (reference sequence). Trimming took off 1 base at V and 7 bases at J, with 7 bases between the two ends. The CDR3 extends over 13 amino acids. The sequence was obtained from a person between 18 and 60 years old who received the Ad26.COV2.S COVID-19 vaccine or a placebo. The V and J genes are TRBV7-9 and TRBJ1-4; a possible D gene is TRBD1 (5 bases). The sequenced sample was peripheral blood, obtained in a trial of Ad26.COV2.S vaccine versus placebo. The CDR3 sequence: CASSLEQGEKLFF. The DNA for the CDR3 is TGTGCCAGCAGCTTAGAGCAGGGTGAAAAACTGTTTTTT.